The subject of this entry is one T cell receptor (beta chain). This entry is derived from a study of blood T cell repertoires in COVID-19. Study-wide context: COVID-19 samples collected from the United States, Italy and Spain covered acute and convalescent phases. Nucleic acid was either cDNA or gDNA, and it came from T cells, B-cell-depleted T cells, or PBMCs.

Participants were aged roughly 18 to 100 years from approximately 23 US areas. As processed by the authors: Estimation of nucleated cell counts was performed using reference gene primer amplification. Some clones are missing from TCRdb's copy, which holds only in-frame ones; the method was immunoSEQ multiplex PCR. V, J and clone size were drawn from that table, and D and trimming were deduced from the DNA. Here the sample spans about 210,000 clones, roughly 87% being singletons. V gave up 4 bases and J gave up 5 bases; unmatched junction bases: 8. The germline V gene encodes CDR1 SNHLY and CDR2 FYNNEI. This CDR3 region has 15 residues.

This chain uses TRBV2 with TRBJ2-1; 7 positions match TRBD1. The source of this sequence is a man aged 18 to 29 with acute COVID-19. Material for sequencing was PBMCs or T cells enriched from blood (not recorded which). CDR3 bases: TGTGCCAGCAGTGTAAGAGGGGGCGCAAACAATGAGCAGTTCTTC. Translated, it gives CASSVRGGANNEQFF.